Reported below is one T cell receptor (beta chain). This specimen belongs to a study of blood T cell repertoires in COVID-19. Study details: Sources were T cells, B-cell-depleted T cells, or PBMCs; the material itself was cDNA or gDNA.

Germline CDR1 reads LGHNA; CDR2 reads YSLEER. V was cut by 0 bases and J by 6 bases, with 11 bases left in between. The CDR3 length is 15 residues. Repertoires were generated with immunoSEQ multiplex PCR, while TCRdb's copy carries only in-frame clones and drops some. Found here are approximately 200,000 clones, approximately 83% of them singletons; the top ten hold over 2.5%. The chain is built from TRBV4-3 and TRBJ2-2; unclear D gene. Sequencing input: peripheral blood. This clonotype originated in a man in his fifties or sixties with acute or convalescent COVID-19. CDR3 sequence (DNA): TGCGCCAGCAGCCAAGATCGGAGTAGCTCCGGGGAGCTGTTTTTT. Translated, it gives CASSQDRSSSGELFF.